Listed below are T cell receptor beta chains from one sample, sequenced in a study of early T cells in non-severe SARS-CoV-2 infection. TCRdb re-analysed the 5' RACE reads in MiXCR, keeping a single row per CDR3 protein. The table records 40,000 to 55,000 distinct CDR3 sequences, roughly 13% of them present only once. The sample consisted of whole blood. The receptor source for this set is an adult who was a healthcare worker with PCR-confirmed SARS-CoV-2 infection or an uninfected control (not recorded which). Both conserved end residues are part of each CDR3. Fields, in order: J gene, D gene, V gene, clone size, CDR3 DNA, CDR3 protein. A D gene is named only where the DNA matches it firmly. Only part of the rows carry a size: once, few, many, or a class if the clone is expanded.

j_gene: TRBJ2-1
d_gene: TRBD2
v_gene: TRBV7-2
abundance: many
CDR3nt: TGTGCCAGCAGGCCCAAGAGGACTAGCGGGGGTGTGGGGCAGTTCTTC
CDR3aa: CASRPKRTSGGVGQFF

j_gene: TRBJ2-3
d_gene: .
v_gene: TRBV5-1
abundance: .
CDR3nt: TGCGCCAGCAGCGCTGCTAGCTTAAGCCCAGATACGCAGTATTTT
CDR3aa: CASSAASLSPDTQYF

j_gene: TRBJ2-6
d_gene: .
v_gene: TRBV2
abundance: many
CDR3nt: TGTGCCAGCAGTGGAGGACGTGGGGCCAACGTCCTGACTTTC
CDR3aa: CASSGGRGANVLTF

j_gene: TRBJ2-1
d_gene: TRBD1
v_gene: TRBV19
abundance: many
CDR3nt: TGTGCCAGTAGTATAGGGACAGGTCACAATGAGCAGTTCTTC
CDR3aa: CASSIGTGHNEQFF

j_gene: TRBJ2-1
d_gene: .
v_gene: TRBV9
abundance: .
CDR3nt: TGTGCCAGCAGCGTAGGTGCAGGCCCCTACAGTGAGCAGTTCTTC
CDR3aa: CASSVGAGPYSEQFF

j_gene: TRBJ2-2
d_gene: TRBD2
v_gene: TRBV9
abundance: few
CDR3nt: TGTGCCAGCAGCGTCGGACTAGCGGGAGAAGAAGGAACCGGGGAGCTGTTTTTT
CDR3aa: CASSVGLAGEEGTGELFF

j_gene: TRBJ2-2
d_gene: TRBD2
v_gene: TRBV29-1
abundance: .
CDR3nt: TGCAGCGTTTGGGGGGGATGGAACACCGGGGAGCTGTTTTTT
CDR3aa: CSVWGGWNTGELFF

j_gene: TRBJ1-1
d_gene: TRBD1
v_gene: TRBV6-5
abundance: .
CDR3nt: TGTGCCAGCAGAGGGACAGGGGGCGTCACTGAAGCTTTCTTT
CDR3aa: CASRGTGGVTEAFF

j_gene: TRBJ2-5
d_gene: .
v_gene: TRBV29-1
abundance: few
CDR3nt: TGCAGCGTTGATTCCGGGTACCAAGAGACCCAGTACTTC
CDR3aa: CSVDSGYQETQYF

j_gene: TRBJ1-1
d_gene: .
v_gene: TRBV30
abundance: many
CDR3nt: TGTGCCTGGAGAAGGGACATGAACACTGAAGCTTTCTTT
CDR3aa: CAWRRDMNTEAFF

j_gene: TRBJ1-2
d_gene: .
v_gene: TRBV28
abundance: few
CDR3nt: TGTGCCAGCAGTTGGGCAGACGCAGAAGGCTACACCTTC
CDR3aa: CASSWADAEGYTF

j_gene: TRBJ1-1
d_gene: .
v_gene: TRBV5-1
abundance: many
CDR3nt: TGCGCCAGCAGCTTAGAACCAGACAGGATTTATGGTTTCTTT
CDR3aa: CASSLEPDRIYGFF